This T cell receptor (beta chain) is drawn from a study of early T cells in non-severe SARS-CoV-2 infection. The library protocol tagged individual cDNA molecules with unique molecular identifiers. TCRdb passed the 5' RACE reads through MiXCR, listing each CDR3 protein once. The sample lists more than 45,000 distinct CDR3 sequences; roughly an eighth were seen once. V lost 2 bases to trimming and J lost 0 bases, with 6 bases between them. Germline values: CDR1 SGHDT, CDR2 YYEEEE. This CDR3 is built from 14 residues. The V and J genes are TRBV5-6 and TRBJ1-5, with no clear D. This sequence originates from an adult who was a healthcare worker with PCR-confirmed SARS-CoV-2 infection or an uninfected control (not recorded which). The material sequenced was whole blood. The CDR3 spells CASSLRGSNQPQHF. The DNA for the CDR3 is TGTGCCAGCAGCTTAAGAGGTAGCAATCAGCCCCAGCATTTT.